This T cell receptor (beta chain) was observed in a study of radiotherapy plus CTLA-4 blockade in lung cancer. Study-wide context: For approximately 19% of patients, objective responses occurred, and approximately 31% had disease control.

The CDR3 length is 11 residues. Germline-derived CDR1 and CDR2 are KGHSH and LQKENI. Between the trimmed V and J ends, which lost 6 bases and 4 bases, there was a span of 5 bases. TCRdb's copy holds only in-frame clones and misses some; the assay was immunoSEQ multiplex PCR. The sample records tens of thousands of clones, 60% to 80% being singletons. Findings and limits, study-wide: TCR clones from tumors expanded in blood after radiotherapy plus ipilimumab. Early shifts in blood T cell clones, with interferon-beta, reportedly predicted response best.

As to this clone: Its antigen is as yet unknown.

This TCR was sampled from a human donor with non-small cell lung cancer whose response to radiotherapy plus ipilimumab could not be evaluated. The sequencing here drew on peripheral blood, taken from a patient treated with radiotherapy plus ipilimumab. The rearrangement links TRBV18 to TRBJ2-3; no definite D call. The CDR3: CASSLPDTQYF. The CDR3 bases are TGTGCCAGCTCCCTACCAGATACGCAGTATTTT.